One sample yielded the 3 T cell receptor beta chains listed below, sequenced in a study of chemoradiotherapy in HPV16-positive cancers (dated 2022 in TCRdb). Libraries were built with the immunoSEQ multiplex PCR assay. This immuneACCESS table, as held by TCRdb, lists in-frame sequences with V and J called but not all clones. Of the missing ones, under half trace to an unresolved V gene in checked studies; the others have no known cause. Within this sample are tens of thousands of clones, with roughly 94% of them counted one time only. The ten largest clones take up over 2.5% of the sample. The sample was acquired from a patient who underwent chemoradiotherapy. The receptor set was obtained from a human donor with HPV-associated anogenital cancer.

This chain links TRBV4-3 with TRBJ1-2; D is uncertain. V lost 3 bases and J 6 bases, leaving 11 bases between the germline ends. Germline V gene lookup returns CDR1 LGHNA and CDR2 YSLEER. The CDR3 runs to 13 residues. The CDR3 DNA follows: TGCGCCAGCAGCCACCCTCTTTCGGATGGCTACACCTTC. Translation: CASSHPLSDGYTF.

This CDR3 is CASSADRGPSYGYTF. The CDR3 DNA reads as TGTGCCAGCAGTGCGGACAGGGGGCCGTCCTATGGCTACACCTTC. The V call is TRBV2, the J call TRBJ1-2; TRBD1 matches at 11 bases. CDR3 length: 15 amino acids. The germline V gene has CDR1 SNHLY and CDR2 FYNNEI. Losses at the gene ends were 4 bases for V and 4 bases for J; bases not matched to a gene: 5.

CDR3 nucleotides: TGCGCCAGCAGCTTGGAATCCCGTAACACCGGGGAGCTGTTTTTT. Encoded protein: CASSLESRNTGELFF. The V call is TRBV5-1, the J call TRBJ2-2, with D hard to call. V shed 0 bases and J shed 2 bases, with 8 bases lying between them. Germline assignment: CDR1 SGHRS and CDR2 YFSETQ. This CDR3 spans 15 amino acids.